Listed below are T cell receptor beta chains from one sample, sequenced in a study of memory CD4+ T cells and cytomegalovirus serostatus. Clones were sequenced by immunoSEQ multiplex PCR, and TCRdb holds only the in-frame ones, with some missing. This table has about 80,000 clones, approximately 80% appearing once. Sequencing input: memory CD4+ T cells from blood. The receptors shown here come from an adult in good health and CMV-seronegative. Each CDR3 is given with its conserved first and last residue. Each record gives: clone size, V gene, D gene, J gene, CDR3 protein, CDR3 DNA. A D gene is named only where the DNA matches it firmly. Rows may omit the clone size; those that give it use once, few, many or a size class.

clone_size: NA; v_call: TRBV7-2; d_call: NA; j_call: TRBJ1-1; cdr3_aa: CASSLGLRNTEAFF; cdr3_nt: TGTGCCAGCAGCTTAGGGCTCAGGAACACTGAAGCTTTCTTT
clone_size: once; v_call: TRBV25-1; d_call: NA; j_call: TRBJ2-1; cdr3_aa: CASSELGGFQGNEQFF; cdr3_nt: TGTGCCAGCAGTGAATTAGGAGGCTTTCAAGGAAATGAGCAGTTCTTC
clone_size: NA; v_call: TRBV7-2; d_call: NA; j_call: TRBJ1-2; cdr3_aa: CASSSSGMWGYTF; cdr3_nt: TGTGCCAGCAGCTCCTCGGGAATGTGGGGCTACACCTTC
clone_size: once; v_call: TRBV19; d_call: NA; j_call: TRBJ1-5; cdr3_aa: CASTQQRGEPQHF; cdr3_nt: TGTGCCAGTACCCAGCAGCGCGGAGAGCCCCAGCATTTT
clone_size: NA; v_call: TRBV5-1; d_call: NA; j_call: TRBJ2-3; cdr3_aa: CASSAGGSDTQYF; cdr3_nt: TGCGCCAGCTCCGCCGGGGGCTCAGATACGCAGTATTTT
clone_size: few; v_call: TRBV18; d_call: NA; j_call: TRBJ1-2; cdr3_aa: CASSPGQINYGYTF; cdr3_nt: TGTGCCAGCTCACCGGGTCAAATTAACTATGGCTACACCTTC
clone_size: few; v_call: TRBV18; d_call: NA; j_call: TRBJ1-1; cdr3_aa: CASSPPSVNTEAFF; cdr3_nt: TGTGCCAGCTCACCACCATCGGTGAACACTGAAGCTTTCTTT
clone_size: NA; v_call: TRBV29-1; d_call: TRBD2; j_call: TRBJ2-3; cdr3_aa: CSVEDPGLAGGHPDTQYF; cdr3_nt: TGCAGCGTTGAAGATCCGGGACTAGCGGGGGGGCATCCAGATACGCAGTATTTT
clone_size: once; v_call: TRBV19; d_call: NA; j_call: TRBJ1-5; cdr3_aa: CASSISMARSQPQHF; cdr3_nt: TGTGCCAGTAGTATTTCCATGGCGAGAAGTCAGCCCCAGCATTTT
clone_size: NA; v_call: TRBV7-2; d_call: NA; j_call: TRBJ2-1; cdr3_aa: CASSFHYSFSNEQFF; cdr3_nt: TGTGCCAGCAGCTTCCACTACTCGTTTTCCAATGAGCAGTTCTTC
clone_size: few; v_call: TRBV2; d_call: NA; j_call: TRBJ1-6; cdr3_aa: CASSDNGVGAYNSPLHF; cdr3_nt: TGTGCCAGCAGTGATAACGGGGTTGGCGCCTATAATTCACCCCTCCACTTT
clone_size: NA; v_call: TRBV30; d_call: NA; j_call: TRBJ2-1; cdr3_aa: CAWSHRTLSSYNEQFF; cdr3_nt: TGTGCCTGGAGTCATCGGACACTGAGCTCCTACAATGAGCAGTTCTTC
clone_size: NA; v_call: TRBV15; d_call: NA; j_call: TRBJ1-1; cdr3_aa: CATSRETGALGAWGTEAFF; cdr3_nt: TGTGCCACCAGCAGAGAGACGGGGGCGTTGGGGGCGTGGGGCACTGAAGCTTTCTTT
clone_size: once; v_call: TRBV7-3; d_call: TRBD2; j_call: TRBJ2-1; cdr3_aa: CASSLTPAGASSYNEQFF; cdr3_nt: TGTGCCAGCAGCTTAACGCCAGCGGGGGCCAGCTCCTACAATGAGCAGTTCTTC
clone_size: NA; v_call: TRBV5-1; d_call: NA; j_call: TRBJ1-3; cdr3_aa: CASSLDREGNTIYF; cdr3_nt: TGCGCCAGCAGCTTGGACAGGGAAGGAAACACCATATATTTT
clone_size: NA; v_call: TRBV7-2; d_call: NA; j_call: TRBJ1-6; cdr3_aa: CASSIRGGYANSPLHF; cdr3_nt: TGTGCCAGCAGCATCCGCGGGGGGTATGCTAATTCACCCCTCCACTTT
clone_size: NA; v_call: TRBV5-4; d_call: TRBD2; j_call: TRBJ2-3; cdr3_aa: CASSFLAGGGRISTDTQYF; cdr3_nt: TGTGCCAGCAGCTTCCTAGCGGGGGGGGGACGTATTAGCACAGATACGCAGTATTTT
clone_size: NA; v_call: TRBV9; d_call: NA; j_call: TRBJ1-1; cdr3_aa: CASSALQNTEAFF; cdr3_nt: TGTGCCAGCAGCGCCCTCCAGAACACTGAAGCTTTCTTT
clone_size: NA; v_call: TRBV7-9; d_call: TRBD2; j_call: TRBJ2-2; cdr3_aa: CASSFLAGGQVANTGELFF; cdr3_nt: TGTGCCAGCAGCTTCCTAGCGGGGGGGCAGGTCGCGAACACCGGGGAGCTGTTTTTT
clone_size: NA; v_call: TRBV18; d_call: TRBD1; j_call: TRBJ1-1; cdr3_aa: CASSLGTGGTEAFF; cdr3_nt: TGTGCCAGCTCCCTCGGGACAGGGGGAACTGAAGCTTTCTTT
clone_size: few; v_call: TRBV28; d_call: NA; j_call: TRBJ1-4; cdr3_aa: CASNGSGNEKLFF; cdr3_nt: TGTGCCAGCAACGGCAGTGGTAATGAAAAACTGTTTTTT
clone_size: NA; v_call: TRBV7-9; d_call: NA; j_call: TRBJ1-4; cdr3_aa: CASSFGENNEKLFF; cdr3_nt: TGTGCCAGCAGCTTCGGGGAGAATAATGAAAAACTGTTTTTT
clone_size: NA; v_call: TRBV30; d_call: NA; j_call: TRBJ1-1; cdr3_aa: CAWSANRDLEAFF; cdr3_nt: TGTGCCTGGAGCGCTAACAGAGATCTTGAAGCTTTCTTT
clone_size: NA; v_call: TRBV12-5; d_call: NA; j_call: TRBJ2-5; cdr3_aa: CASGLGAQGQETQYF; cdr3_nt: TGTGCTAGTGGTTTGGGGGCCCAGGGCCAAGAGACCCAGTACTTC
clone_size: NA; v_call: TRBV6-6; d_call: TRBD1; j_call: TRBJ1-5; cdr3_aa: CASGGGQGVSQPQHF; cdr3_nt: TGTGCCAGCGGGGGAGGACAGGGGGTGTCCCAGCCCCAGCATTTT
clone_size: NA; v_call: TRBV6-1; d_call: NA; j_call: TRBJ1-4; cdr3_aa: CASLEGDEKLFF; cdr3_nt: TGTGCCAGCCTTGAGGGGGATGAAAAACTGTTTTTT
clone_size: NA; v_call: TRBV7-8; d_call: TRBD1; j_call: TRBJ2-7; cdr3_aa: CASSLRTGGSGEQYF; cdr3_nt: TGTGCCAGCAGCCTAAGGACAGGGGGAAGTGGCGAGCAGTACTTC
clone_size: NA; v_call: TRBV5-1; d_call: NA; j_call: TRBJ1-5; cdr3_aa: CASSLGREGQPQHF; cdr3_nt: TGCGCCAGCAGCTTGGGGAGGGAAGGTCAGCCCCAGCATTTT
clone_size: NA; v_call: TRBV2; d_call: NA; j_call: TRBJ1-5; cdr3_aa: CASSYQGPSNQPQHF; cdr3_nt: TGTGCCAGCAGTTACCAAGGACCGAGCAATCAGCCCCAGCATTTT
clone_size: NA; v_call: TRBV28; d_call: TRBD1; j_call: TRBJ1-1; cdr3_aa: CASSYRGGTEAFF; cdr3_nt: TGTGCCAGCAGTTACAGGGGAGGCACTGAAGCTTTCTTT
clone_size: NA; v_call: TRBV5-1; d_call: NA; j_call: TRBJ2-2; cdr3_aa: CASSLSQGGDTGELFF; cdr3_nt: TGCGCCAGCAGCTTGAGTCAGGGGGGCGACACCGGGGAGCTGTTTTTT
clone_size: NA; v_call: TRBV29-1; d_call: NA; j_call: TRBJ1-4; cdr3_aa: CSAGEQGEKLFF; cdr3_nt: TGCAGCGCCGGGGAGCAGGGGGAAAAACTGTTTTTT
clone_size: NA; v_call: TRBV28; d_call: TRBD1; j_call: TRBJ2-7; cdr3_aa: CASSPQGTGGRYEQYF; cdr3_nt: TGTGCCAGCAGCCCGCAGGGGACAGGGGGTCGCTACGAGCAGTACTTC
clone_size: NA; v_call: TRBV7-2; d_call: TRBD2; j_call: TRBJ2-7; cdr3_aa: CASSLTSGVYEQYF; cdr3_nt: TGTGCCAGCAGCTTAACTAGCGGGGTGTACGAGCAGTACTTC
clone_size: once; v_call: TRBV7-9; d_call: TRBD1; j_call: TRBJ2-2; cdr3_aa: CASSLKSDRERGELFF; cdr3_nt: TGTGCCAGCAGCTTAAAGTCCGACAGGGAACGCGGGGAGCTGTTTTTT
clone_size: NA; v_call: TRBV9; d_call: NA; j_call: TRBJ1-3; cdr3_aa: CASSVGPNSGNTIYF; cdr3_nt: TGTGCCAGCAGCGTGGGACCGAACTCTGGAAACACCATATATTTT